The sequence of this T cell receptor beta chain was determined in a study of CD8 T cells in ankylosing spondylitis. Quantitative 5'-RACE with molecular barcodes was used to make the TCR beta libraries. Each CDR3 protein gets one entry after TCRdb re-called the 5' RACE reads with MiXCR. The sample contains roughly 280,000 distinct CDR3 sequences, around 18% of which appear only once. This clonotype was counted between two and nine times. Sequencing input: blood, either unsorted or a sorted T cell fraction (not recorded which). This TCR was recovered from a male donor with ankylosing spondylitis or in good health (not recorded which).

CDR3 residues: CSVRSGGAVGELFF. Written as DNA, the CDR3 is TGCAGCGTCCGAAGCGGGGGGGCCGTCGGGGAGCTGTTTTTT. The chain links TRBV29-1 to TRBJ2-2; 10 bases match TRBD2. J was trimmed by 7 bases and V by 6 bases; bases with no gene match: 8. CDR3 length: 14 residues. CDR1 and CDR2 from the germline V gene are SQVTM and ANQGSEA.